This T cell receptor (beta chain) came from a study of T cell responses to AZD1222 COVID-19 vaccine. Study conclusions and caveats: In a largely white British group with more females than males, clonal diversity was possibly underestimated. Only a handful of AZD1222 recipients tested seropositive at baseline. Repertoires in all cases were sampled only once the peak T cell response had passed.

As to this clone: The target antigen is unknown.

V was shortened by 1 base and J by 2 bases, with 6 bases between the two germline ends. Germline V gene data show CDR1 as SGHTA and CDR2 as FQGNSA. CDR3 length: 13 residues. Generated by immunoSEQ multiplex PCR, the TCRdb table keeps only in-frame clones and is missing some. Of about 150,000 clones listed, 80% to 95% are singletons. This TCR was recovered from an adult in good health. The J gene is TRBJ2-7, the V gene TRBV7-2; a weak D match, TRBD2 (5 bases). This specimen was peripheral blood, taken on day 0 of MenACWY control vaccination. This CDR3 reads CASSLGGTYEQYF. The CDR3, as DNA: TGTGCCAGCAGCTTAGGAGGGACCTACGAGCAGTACTTC.